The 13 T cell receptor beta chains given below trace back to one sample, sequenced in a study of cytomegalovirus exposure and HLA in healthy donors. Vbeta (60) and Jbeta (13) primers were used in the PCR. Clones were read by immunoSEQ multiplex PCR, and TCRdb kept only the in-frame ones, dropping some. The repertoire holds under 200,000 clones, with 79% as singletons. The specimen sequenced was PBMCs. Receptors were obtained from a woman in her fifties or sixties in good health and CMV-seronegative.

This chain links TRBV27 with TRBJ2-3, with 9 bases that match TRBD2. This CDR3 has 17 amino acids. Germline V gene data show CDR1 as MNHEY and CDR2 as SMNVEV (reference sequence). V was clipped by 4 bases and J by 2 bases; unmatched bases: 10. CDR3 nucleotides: TGTGCCAGCAGTTCGTCCGGCGGCGGGGGGGCCACAGATACGCAGTATTTT. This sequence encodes CASSSSGGGGATDTQYF.

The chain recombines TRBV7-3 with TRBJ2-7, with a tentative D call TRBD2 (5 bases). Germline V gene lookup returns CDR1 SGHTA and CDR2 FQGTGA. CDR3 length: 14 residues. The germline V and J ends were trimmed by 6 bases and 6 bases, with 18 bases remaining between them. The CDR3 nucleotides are TGTGCCAGCAGGAAGAGAACAGCGGTGGTCGAGCAGTACTTC. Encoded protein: CASRKRTAVVEQYF.

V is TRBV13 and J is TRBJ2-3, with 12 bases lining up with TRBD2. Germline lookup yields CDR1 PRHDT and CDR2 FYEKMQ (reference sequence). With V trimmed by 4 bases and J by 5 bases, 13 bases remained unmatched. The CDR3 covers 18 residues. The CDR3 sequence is CASSYILAGGPKEDTQYF. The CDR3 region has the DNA TGTGCCAGCAGCTACATCCTAGCGGGAGGGCCGAAAGAAGATACGCAGTATTTT.

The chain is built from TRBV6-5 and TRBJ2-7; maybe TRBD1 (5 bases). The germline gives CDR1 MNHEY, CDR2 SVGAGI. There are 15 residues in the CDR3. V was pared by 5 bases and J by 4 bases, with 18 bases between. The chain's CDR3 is CASSQLTSAGYEQYF. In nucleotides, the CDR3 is TGTGCCAGCAGTCAGCTGACCTCGGCAGGGTACGAGCAGTACTTC.

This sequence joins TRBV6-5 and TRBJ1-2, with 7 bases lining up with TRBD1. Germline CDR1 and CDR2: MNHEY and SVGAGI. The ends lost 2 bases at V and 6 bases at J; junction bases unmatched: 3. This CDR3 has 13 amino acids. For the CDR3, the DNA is TGTGCCAGCAGTTACGACAGGGACAATGGCTACACCTTC. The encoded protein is CASSYDRDNGYTF.

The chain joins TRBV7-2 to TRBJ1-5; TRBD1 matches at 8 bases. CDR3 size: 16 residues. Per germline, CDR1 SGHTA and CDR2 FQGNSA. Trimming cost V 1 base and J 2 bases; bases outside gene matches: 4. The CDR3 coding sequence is TGTGCCAGCAGCTTAGGAGGACAGGGAGGCAATCAGCCCCAGCATTTT. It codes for CASSLGGQGGNQPQHF.

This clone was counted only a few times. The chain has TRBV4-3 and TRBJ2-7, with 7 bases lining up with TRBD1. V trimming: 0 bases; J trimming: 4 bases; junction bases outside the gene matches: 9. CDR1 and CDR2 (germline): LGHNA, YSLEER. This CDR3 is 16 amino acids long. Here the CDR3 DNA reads TGCGCCAGCAGCCAAGAGGGTCGAGGGGGCGGGTACGAGCAGTACTTC. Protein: CASSQEGRGGGYEQYF.

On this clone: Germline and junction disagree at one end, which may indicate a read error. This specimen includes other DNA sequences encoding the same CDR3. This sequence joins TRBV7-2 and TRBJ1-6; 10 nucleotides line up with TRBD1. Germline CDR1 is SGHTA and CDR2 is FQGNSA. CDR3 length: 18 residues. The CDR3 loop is CASSPGQGPSSHNSPLHF. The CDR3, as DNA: TGTGCCAGCAGCCCGGGACAGGGGCCTTCGTCCCATAATTCCCCCCTCCACTTT.

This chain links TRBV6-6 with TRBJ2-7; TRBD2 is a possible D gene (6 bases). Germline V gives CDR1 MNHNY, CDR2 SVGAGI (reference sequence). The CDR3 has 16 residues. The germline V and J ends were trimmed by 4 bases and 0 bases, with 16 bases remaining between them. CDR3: CASSSPGRTSSYEQYF. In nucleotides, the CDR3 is TGTGCCAGCAGTTCCCCGGGGAGGACAAGCTCCTACGAGCAGTACTTC.

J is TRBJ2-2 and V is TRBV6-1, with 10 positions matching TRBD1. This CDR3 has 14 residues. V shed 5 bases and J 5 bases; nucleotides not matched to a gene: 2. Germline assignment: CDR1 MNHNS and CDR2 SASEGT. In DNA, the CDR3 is TGTGCCAGCAGTAGGGACAGGGGAACCGGGGAGCTGTTTTTT. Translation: CASSRDRGTGELFF.

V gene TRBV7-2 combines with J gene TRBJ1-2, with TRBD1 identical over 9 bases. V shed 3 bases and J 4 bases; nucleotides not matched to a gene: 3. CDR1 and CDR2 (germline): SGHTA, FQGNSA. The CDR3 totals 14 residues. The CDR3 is CASSLTGQGYGYTF. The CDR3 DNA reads TGTGCCAGCAGCTTGACGGGACAGGGCTATGGCTACACCTTC.

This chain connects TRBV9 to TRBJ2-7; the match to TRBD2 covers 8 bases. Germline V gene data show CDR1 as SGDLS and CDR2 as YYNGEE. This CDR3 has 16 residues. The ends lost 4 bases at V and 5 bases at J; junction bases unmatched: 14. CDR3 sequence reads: CASSPPGGVRVDEQYF. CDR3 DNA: TGTGCCAGCAGCCCCCCCGGGGGGGTAAGAGTCGACGAGCAGTACTTC.

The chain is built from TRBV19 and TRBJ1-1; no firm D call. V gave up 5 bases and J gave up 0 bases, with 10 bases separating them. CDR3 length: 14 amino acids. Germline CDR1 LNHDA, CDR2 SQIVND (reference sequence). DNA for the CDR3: TGTGCCAGTAGTCGGGGATCATTGAACACTGAAGCTTTCTTT. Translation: CASSRGSLNTEAFF.